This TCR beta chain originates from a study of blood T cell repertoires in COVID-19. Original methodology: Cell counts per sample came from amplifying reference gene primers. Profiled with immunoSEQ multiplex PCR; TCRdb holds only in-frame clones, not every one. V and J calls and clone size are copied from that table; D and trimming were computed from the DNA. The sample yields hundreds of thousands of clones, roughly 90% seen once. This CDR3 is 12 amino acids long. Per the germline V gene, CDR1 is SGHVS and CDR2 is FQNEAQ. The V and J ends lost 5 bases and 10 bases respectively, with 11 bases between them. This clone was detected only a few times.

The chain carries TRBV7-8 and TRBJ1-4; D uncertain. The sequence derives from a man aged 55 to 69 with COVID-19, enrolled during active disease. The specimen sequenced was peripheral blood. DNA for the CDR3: TGTGCCAGCAGCCCAGTGTCGGGAAAACTGTTTTTT. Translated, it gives CASSPVSGKLFF.